This T cell receptor (beta chain) was sequenced during a study of T cells expressing NK-cell markers. Study-wide context: Sorted CD3+CD56-NKG2C+, CD3+CD56+NKG2C- and CD3+CD56+NKG2C+ T cells were the source of the TCR beta repertoires. Among the eight sequenced donors, seven tested HCMV-seropositive and one tested seronegative.

The germline V gene has CDR1 MNHNS and CDR2 SASEGT. The CDR3 sequence is 14 residues long. Reanalyzing the 5' RACE reads, TCRdb keeps one entry per CDR3 protein, without DNA. With around 140,000 distinct CDR3 sequences in the sample, the ten largest clones hold roughly 12%. Sequenced sample: blood T cells: a sorted CD56 or NKG2C T cell subset, CD4+ or CD8+ T cells, or bulk PBMC T cells (not recorded which). This TCR came from a man aged 18-30 years in good health. This sequence joins TRBV6-1 and TRBJ2-3; TCRdb names TRBD2, which stays unverified in the absence of DNA. The CDR3 sequence is CASSRGLAEDTQYF.